One sample yielded the 19 T cell receptor beta chains listed below, sequenced in a study of OX40 agonist ivuxolimab in advanced cancers. Clones were read by immunoSEQ multiplex PCR, and TCRdb kept only the in-frame ones, dropping some. The table records about 79,000 clones, approximately 92% of them present only once. The starting material was CD4+ or CD8+ T cells sorted from blood, obtained in a trial of the OX40 agonist ivuxolimab. These receptor sequences come from an adult with an advanced solid tumor such as melanoma, head and neck, liver or kidney cancer.

The chain is built from TRBV10-3 and TRBJ2-7; no clear D. This CDR3 has 15 amino acids. V lost 3 bases to trimming and J lost 4 bases, with 16 bases between them. The germline gives CDR1 ENHRY, CDR2 SYGVKD. The CDR3 loop reads CAISDIGLPGYEQYF. CDR3 DNA: TGTGCCATCAGTGATATCGGGCTACCCGGGTACGAGCAGTACTTC.

The chain is built from TRBV7-9 and TRBJ2-1; TRBD2 agrees at 11 bases. This CDR3 contains 16 residues. From germline, CDR1 is SEHNR and CDR2 FQNEAQ (reference sequence). V shed 6 bases and J 5 bases; nucleotides not matched to a gene: 9. This CDR3 is CASRVQGLADHNEQFF. The CDR3 DNA reads as TGTGCCAGCAGGGTACAGGGACTAGCGGACCACAATGAGCAGTTCTTC.

The chain joins TRBV4-2 to TRBJ2-1; D perhaps matches TRBD2 (7 bases). The CDR3 spans 17 residues. Trimming shortened V by 0 bases and J by 8 bases, and 20 bases separated the two germline ends. From germline, CDR1 is LGHNA and CDR2 YNFKEQ. The CDR3 loop is CASSQDRGEGLRDEQFF. The CDR3 DNA follows: TGTGCCAGCAGCCAAGATAGGGGGGAGGGCCTTCGCGATGAGCAGTTCTTC.

This rearrangement joins TRBV6-6 to TRBJ2-7; D remains unclear. This CDR3 is 13 amino acids long. In germline, CDR1 is MNHNY, CDR2 SVGAGI (reference sequence). Trimming stripped 8 bases from V and 0 bases from J, with 11 bases between. The DNA for the CDR3 is TGTGCCAGCGAGAACTCCTACTCCTACGAGCAGTACTTC. It specifies CASENSYSYEQYF.

The chain couples TRBV2 to TRBJ1-2; 9 bases agree with TRBD1. The CDR3 is 13 residues long. Looked up from germline, CDR1 is SNHLY and CDR2 is FYNNEI. V lost 5 bases to trimming and J lost 4 bases; unmatched junction nucleotides: 2. CDR3 amino acids: CASSLTGGYGYTF. CDR3 DNA sequence: TGTGCCAGCAGTCTGACAGGGGGCTATGGCTACACCTTC. Full variable domain (rest looked up from reference TRBV2 and TRBJ1-2): EPEVTQTPSHQVTQMGQEVILRCVPISNHLYFYWYRQILGQKVEFLVSFYNNEISEKSEIFDDQFSVERPDGSNFTLKIRSTKLEDSAMYFCASSLTGGYGYTFGSGTRLTVV.

The chain recombines TRBV11-1 with TRBJ2-7; 9 nucleotides align to TRBD2. V shed 9 bases and J 5 bases; nucleotides not matched to a gene: 11. The germline V gene has CDR1 SGHAT and CDR2 FQDESV (reference sequence). There are 14 residues in the CDR3. CDR3 sequence (DNA): TGTGCCAGTAGCCGGAAGACTAGCGGAAACGAGCAGTACTTC. Protein sequence: CASSRKTSGNEQYF.

This chain joins TRBV15 and TRBJ2-3; D gene unclear. This CDR3 is built from 16 residues. Germline CDR1 reads LNHNV; CDR2 reads YYDKDF (reference sequence). The germline V and J ends were trimmed by 7 bases and 4 bases, with 21 bases remaining between them. CDR3 protein: CATKLYSMIGADTQYF. The CDR3 region has the DNA TGTGCCACCAAGCTATACAGCATGATAGGAGCAGATACGCAGTATTTT.

This chain links TRBV15 with TRBJ2-1; 10 bases line up with TRBD2. The trim removed 5 bases at V and 6 bases at J, leaving 7 bases unmatched. CDR3 length: 15 amino acids. The V gene's germline CDR1 is LNHNV and CDR2 YYDKDF (reference sequence). The CDR3 DNA reads TGTGCCACCAGCTACAGCGGGAGGGTTGGCAATGAGCAGTTCTTC. This encodes CATSYSGRVGNEQFF.

The chain uses TRBV11-2 and TRBJ1-4, with D tentatively TRBD1 (5 bases). This CDR3 region has 15 residues. Trimming removed 1 base from V and 4 bases from J, with 10 bases in between. Germline values: CDR1 SGHAT, CDR2 FQNNGV. DNA for the CDR3: TGTGCCAGCAGCTTAGGTGGGACGGTTAATGAAAAACTGTTTTTT. Translation gives CASSLGGTVNEKLFF. Full variable domain (missing parts from reference TRBV11-2 and TRBJ1-4): EAGVAQSPRYKIIEKRQSVAFWCNPISGHATLYWYQQILGQGPKLLIQFQNNGVVDDSQLPKDRFSAERLKGVDSTLKIQPAKLEDSAVYLCASSLGGTVNEKLFFGSGTQLSVL.

The rearrangement links TRBV18 to TRBJ1-5, with D perhaps TRBD1 (6 bases). This CDR3 is built from 17 residues. The germline CDR1 and CDR2 sequences are KGHSH and LQKENI. V was trimmed by 0 bases and J by 2 bases, leaving 14 bases between them. CDR3 nucleotides: TGTGCCAGCTCACCACCGGGGTTACAGGGCGGCAATCAGCCCCAGCATTTT. The encoded protein is CASSPPGLQGGNQPQHF.

The rearrangement joins TRBV5-1 to TRBJ2-5, with TRBD1 matching over 7 bases. Germline V lookup: CDR1 SGHRS, CDR2 YFSETQ. CDR3 length: 14 amino acids. V was pared by 2 bases and J by 2 bases, with 3 bases of the junction left unmatched. CDR3 loop: CASSFGRGQETQYF. Written as DNA, the CDR3 is TGCGCCAGCAGCTTCGGCAGGGGGCAAGAGACCCAGTACTTC.

The CDR3 loop is CASSALWDPNQPQHF. The CDR3, as DNA: TGTGCCAGCAGTGCCTTGTGGGACCCCAATCAGCCCCAGCATTTT. This sequence joins TRBV6-1 and TRBJ1-5; D might be TRBD1 (5 bases). This CDR3 is 15 amino acids long. Trimming cost V 4 bases and J 3 bases, with 13 bases left between them. Germline V CDR1 and CDR2: MNHNS, SASEGT.

J is TRBJ1-2 and V is TRBV28, with 8 bases aligning to TRBD1. The germline V gene has CDR1 MDHEN and CDR2 SYDVKM. This CDR3 comprises 14 residues. V gave up 6 bases and J gave up 4 bases; unmatched junction bases: 7. The CDR3 region is CASRRQGSPYGYTF. CDR3 bases: TGTGCCAGCAGAAGACAGGGGTCCCCCTATGGCTACACCTTC.

V and J are TRBV7-9 and TRBJ2-2, with D unclear. Trimming pared 10 bases from V and 0 bases from J, leaving 12 bases between. Germline V gene sequence: CDR1 SEHNR, CDR2 FQNEAQ (reference sequence). CDR3 length equals 14 residues. Here the CDR3 DNA reads TGTGCCATTAGCAGCCACGCGAACACCGGGGAGCTGTTTTTT. It codes for CAISSHANTGELFF.

V is TRBV5-6 and J is TRBJ1-4; D is perhaps TRBD1 (6 bases). Germline-derived CDR1 and CDR2 are SGHDT and YYEEEE. This CDR3 is built from 12 residues. The V gene lost 4 bases and the J gene lost 10 bases, with 11 bases spanning the gap. Written as DNA, the CDR3 is TGTGCCAGCAGCGTAGGGGGTGGAAAACTGTTTTTT. Protein sequence: CASSVGGGKLFF. The entire variable domain, with the rest obtained from reference TRBV5-6 and TRBJ1-4, is as follows: DAGVTQSPTHLIKTRGQQVTLRCSPKSGHDTVSWYQQALGQGPQFIFQYYEEEERQRGNFPDRFSGHQFPNYSSELNVNALLLGDSALYLCASSVGGGKLFFGSGTQLSVL.

This chain joins TRBV7-8 and TRBJ2-3; D is perhaps TRBD1 or TRBD2 (6 bases each). V was cut by 5 bases and J by 4 bases, with 16 bases left in between. Germline CDR1 SGHVS, CDR2 FQNEAQ. The CDR3 has 15 amino acids. Here the CDR3 DNA reads TGTGCCAGCAGCCAGGTGGGGGGCCCCGCAGATACGCAGTATTTT. It is translated as CASSQVGGPADTQYF.

The chain is built from TRBV13 and TRBJ1-4; 11 bases align to TRBD1. V gave up 5 bases and J gave up 7 bases; unmatched junction bases: 6. The CDR3 totals 15 residues. Germline-derived CDR1 and CDR2 are PRHDT and FYEKMQ (reference sequence). The CDR3 sequence: CASSRGGTGGEKLFF. The CDR3, as DNA: TGTGCCAGCAGCCGAGGGGGGACAGGGGGTGAAAAACTGTTTTTT.

The V gene is TRBV5-1, the J gene TRBJ2-3; D is uncertain. Trimming removed 0 bases from V and 2 bases from J, with 7 bases in between. Germline CDR1 and CDR2: SGHRS and YFSETQ. This CDR3 region has 14 residues. CDR3: CASSLGRNTDTQYF. As DNA, the CDR3 is TGCGCCAGCAGCTTGGGTCGGAACACAGATACGCAGTATTTT.

V is TRBV6-4 and J is TRBJ1-3; possible D gene TRBD1, 5 bases. CDR1 MRHNA and CDR2 SNTAGT come from the germline V gene. The CDR3 totals 15 residues. The ends were cut back, 3 bases at V and 0 bases at J, with 9 bases in the middle. CDR3 sequence: CASSEGRYSGNTIYF. DNA of the CDR3: TGTGCCAGCAGTGAGGGACGTTACTCTGGAAACACCATATATTTT.